This T cell receptor beta chain was recorded in a study of cytomegalovirus exposure and HLA in healthy donors. Study-wide findings and caveats: Later, TCR association rates were found to vary by HLA locus, highest for DRB1 and lowest for HLA-C.

Researchers ran the PCR with 60 Vbeta and 13 Jbeta primers. The assay was immunoSEQ multiplex PCR, and TCRdb's table has in-frame clones only and misses some. The table records 120,000 or so clones, over 60% of them present only once. This clone occurred a few times. Its antigen is currently unknown. The sample was PBMCs. The origin of this receptor is a man aged 30 to 39 in good health and CMV-seronegative.

The CDR3 loop is CASSDGGEDSPLHF. CDR3 nucleotides: TGTGCCAGCAGTGACGGGGGCGAGGATTCACCCCTCCACTTT. This rearrangement joins TRBV6-4 to TRBJ1-6; TRBD1 is a possible D gene (6 bases). Trimming removed 2 bases from V and 8 bases from J, with 10 bases in between. This CDR3 contains 14 residues. Germline V CDR1 and CDR2: MRHNA, SNTAGT.